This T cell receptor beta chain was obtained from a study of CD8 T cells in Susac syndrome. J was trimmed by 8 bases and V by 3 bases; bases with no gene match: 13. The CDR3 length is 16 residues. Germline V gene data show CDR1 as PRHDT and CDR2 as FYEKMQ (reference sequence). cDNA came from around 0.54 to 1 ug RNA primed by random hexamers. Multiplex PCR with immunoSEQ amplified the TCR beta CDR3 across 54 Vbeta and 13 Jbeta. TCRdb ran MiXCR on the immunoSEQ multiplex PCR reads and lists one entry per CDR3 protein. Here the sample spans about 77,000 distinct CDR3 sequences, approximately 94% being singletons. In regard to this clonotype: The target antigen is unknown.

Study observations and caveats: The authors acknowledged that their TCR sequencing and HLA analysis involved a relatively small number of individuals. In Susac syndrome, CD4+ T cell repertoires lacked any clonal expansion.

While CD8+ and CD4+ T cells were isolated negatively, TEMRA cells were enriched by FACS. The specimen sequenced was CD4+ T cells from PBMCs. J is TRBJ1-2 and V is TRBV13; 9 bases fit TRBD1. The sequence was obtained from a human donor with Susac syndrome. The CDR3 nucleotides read TGTGCCAGCAGCTTGGGAACAGGGGGCAAGGTGGTCGGCTACACCTTC. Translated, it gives CASSLGTGGKVVGYTF.